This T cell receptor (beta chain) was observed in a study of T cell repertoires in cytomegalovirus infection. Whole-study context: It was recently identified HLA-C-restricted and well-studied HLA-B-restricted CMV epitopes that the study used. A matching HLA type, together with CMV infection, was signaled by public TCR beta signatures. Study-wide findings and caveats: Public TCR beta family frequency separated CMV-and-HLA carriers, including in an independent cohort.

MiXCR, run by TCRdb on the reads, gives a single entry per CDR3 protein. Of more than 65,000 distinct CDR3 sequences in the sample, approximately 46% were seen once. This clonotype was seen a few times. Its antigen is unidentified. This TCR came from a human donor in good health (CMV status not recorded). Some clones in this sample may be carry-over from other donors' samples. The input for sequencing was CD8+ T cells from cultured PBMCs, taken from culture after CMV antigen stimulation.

The CDR3 coding sequence is TGTGCCAGCAGTTTGGGGGGATACTATAATTCACCCCTCCACTTT. Translating it yields CASSLGGYYNSPLHF. The genes are TRBV27 and TRBJ1-6; D may be TRBD1 (5 bases). The V end was cut by 3 bases, the J end by 3 bases, with 9 bases between. In germline, CDR1 is MNHEY, CDR2 SMNVEV (reference sequence). CDR3 size: 15 residues.